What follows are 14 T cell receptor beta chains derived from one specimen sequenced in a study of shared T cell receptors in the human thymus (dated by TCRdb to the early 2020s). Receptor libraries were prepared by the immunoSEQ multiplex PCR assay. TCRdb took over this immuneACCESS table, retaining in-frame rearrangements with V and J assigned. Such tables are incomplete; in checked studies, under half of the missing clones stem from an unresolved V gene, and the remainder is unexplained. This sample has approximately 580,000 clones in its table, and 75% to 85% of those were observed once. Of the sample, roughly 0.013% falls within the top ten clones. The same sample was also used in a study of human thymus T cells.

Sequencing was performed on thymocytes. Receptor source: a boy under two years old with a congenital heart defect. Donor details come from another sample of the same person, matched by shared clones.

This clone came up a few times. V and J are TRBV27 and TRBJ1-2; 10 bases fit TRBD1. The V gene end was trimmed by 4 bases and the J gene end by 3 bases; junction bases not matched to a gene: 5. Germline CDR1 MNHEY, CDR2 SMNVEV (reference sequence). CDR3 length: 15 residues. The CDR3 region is CASSSRDRGDYGYTF. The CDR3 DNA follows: TGTGCCAGCAGTTCTCGGGACAGGGGCGACTATGGCTACACCTTC.

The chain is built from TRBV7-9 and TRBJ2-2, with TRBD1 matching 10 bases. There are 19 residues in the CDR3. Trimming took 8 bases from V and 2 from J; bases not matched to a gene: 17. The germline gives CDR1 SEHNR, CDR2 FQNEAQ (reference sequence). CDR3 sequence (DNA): TGTGCCAGCCCCCCCACCACACGGGACAGGGGCGTTAACACCGGGGAGCTGTTTTTT. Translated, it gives CASPPTTRDRGVNTGELFF.

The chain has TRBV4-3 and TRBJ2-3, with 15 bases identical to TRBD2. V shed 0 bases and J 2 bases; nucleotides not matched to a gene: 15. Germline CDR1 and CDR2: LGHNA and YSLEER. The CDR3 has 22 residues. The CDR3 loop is CASSQDSEAWTSGRAFTDTQYF. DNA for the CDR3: TGCGCCAGCAGCCAAGACTCGGAGGCTTGGACTAGCGGGAGGGCCTTCACAGATACGCAGTATTTT.

The DNA of the CDR3 is TGCGCCAGCAGCTTGCGGACAGGGAGGGTCAATGAGCAGTTCTTC. This translates into CASSLRTGRVNEQFF. The J gene is TRBJ2-1, the V gene TRBV5-1; tentatively, D is TRBD1 (8 bases). The CDR3 consists of 15 residues. Per the germline V gene, CDR1 is SGHRS and CDR2 is YFSETQ. V was clipped by 1 base and J by 6 bases, with 14 bases between them.

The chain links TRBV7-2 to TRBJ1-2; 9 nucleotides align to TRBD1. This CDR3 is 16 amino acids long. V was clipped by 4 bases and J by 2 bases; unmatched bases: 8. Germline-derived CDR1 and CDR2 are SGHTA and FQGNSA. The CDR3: CASSSRRDRDNYGYTF. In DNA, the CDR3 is TGTGCCAGCAGCTCACGCCGGGACAGGGACAACTATGGCTACACCTTC.

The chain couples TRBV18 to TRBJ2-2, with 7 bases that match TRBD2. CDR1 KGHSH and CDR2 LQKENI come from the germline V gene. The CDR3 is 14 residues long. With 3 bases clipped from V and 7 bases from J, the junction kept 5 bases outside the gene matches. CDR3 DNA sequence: TGTGCCAGCTCACCCAGCGGGGATGACGGGGAGCTGTTTTTT. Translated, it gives CASSPSGDDGELFF.

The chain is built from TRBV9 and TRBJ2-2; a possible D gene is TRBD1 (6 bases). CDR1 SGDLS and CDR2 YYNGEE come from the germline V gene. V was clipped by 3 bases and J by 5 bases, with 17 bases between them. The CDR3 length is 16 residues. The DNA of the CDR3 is TGTGCCAGCAGCGACCCTCTTGGGGGCGGGACCGGGGAGCTGTTTTTT. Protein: CASSDPLGGGTGELFF.

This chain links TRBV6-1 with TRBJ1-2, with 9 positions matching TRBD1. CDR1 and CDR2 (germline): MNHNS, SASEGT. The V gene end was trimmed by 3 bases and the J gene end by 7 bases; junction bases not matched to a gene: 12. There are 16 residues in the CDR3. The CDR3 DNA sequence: TGTGCCAGCAGTGAGAGCTTCCGGGACAGGGTCTGTGGCTACACCTTC. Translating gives CASSESFRDRVCGYTF.

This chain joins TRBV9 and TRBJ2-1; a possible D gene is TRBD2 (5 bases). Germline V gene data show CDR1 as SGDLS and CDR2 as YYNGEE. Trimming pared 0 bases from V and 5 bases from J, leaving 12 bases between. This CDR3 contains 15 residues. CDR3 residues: CASSVVGGSNNEQFF. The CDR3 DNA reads TGTGCCAGCAGCGTAGTTGGAGGATCGAACAATGAGCAGTTCTTC. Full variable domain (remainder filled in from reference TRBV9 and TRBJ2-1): DSGVTQTPKHLITATGQRVTLRCSPRSGDLSVYWYQQSLDQGLQFLIQYYNGEERAKGNILERFSAQQFPDLHSELNLSSLELGDSALYFCASSVVGGSNNEQFFGPGTRLTVL.

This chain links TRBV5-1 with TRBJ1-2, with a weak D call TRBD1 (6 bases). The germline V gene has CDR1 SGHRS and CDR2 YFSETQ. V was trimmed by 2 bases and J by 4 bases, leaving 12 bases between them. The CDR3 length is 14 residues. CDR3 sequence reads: CASSFSGGSYGYTF. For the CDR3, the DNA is TGCGCCAGCAGCTTTAGCGGGGGCAGCTATGGCTACACCTTC.

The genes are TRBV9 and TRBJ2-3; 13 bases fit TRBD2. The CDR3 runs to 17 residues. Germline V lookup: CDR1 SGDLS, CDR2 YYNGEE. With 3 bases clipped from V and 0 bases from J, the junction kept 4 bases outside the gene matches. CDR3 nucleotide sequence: TGTGCCAGCAGCGCCGGGACTAGCGGGGCTAGCACAGATACGCAGTATTTT. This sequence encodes CASSAGTSGASTDTQYF. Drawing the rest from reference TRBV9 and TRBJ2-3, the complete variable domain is DSGVTQTPKHLITATGQRVTLRCSPRSGDLSVYWYQQSLDQGLQFLIQYYNGEERAKGNILERFSAQQFPDLHSELNLSSLELGDSALYFCASSAGTSGASTDTQYFGPGTRLTVL.

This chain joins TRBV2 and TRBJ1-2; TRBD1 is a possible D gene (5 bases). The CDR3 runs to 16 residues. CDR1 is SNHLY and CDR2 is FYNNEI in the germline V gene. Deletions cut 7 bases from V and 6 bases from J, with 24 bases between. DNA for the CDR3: TGTGCCAGCACTCGTGCCTTGGGCAGGGCAGGAGATGGCTACACCTTC. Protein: CASTRALGRAGDGYTF. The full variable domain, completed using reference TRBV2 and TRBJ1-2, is EPEVTQTPSHQVTQMGQEVILRCVPISNHLYFYWYRQILGQKVEFLVSFYNNEISEKSEIFDDQFSVERPDGSNFTLKIRSTKLEDSAMYFCASTRALGRAGDGYTFGSGTRLTVV.

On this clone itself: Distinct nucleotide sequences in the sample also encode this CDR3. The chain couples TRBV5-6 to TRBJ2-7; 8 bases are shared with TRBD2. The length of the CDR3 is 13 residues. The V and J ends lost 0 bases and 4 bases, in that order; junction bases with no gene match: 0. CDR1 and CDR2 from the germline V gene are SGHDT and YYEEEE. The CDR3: CASSLGGRYEQYF. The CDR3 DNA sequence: TGTGCCAGCAGCTTGGGCGGGAGGTACGAGCAGTACTTC.

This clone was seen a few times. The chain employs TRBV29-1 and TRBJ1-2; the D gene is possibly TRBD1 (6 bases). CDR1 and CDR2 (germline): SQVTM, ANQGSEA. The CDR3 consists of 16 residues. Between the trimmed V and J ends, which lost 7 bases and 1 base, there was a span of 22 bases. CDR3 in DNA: TGCAGCGCCAAGGGCCAGGGGCGAAACCTTAACTATGGCTACACCTTC. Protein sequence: CSAKGQGRNLNYGYTF.